This is a list of T cell receptor beta chains from one sample in a study of T-cell memory formation after mild COVID-19. A single record per CDR3 protein comes from TCRdb applying MiXCR to the 5' RACE reads. The sample gives roughly 600,000 distinct CDR3 sequences, more than 15% of which show up once; more than 10% is in the top ten. The sequenced sample consisted of PBMCs or a T cell subset sorted from them (not recorded which). The origin of the receptors is an adult woman who had mild COVID-19 (a few samples of this study predate the infection). Cell type and time point are not known. The CDR3 runs from the conserved cysteine through the conserved F or W. D genes are given only for firm matches. Expanded clones are given a class, and other clones once, few, many or no size at all.

V gene,J gene,D gene,clone size,CDR3 protein,CDR3 DNA
TRBV7-3,TRBJ2-2,.,.,CASSLSSSNTGELFF,TGTGCCAGCAGCTTAAGTTCTTCGAACACCGGGGAGCTGTTTTTT
TRBV5-6,TRBJ2-3,TRBD2,few,CASSLAGGGTTDTQYF,TGTGCCAGCAGCTTGGCCGGGGGGGGAACCACAGATACGCAGTATTTT
TRBV20-1,TRBJ2-3,TRBD2,many,CSAIGTSGRGATGDTQYF,TGCAGTGCTATAGGGACTAGCGGGAGAGGGGCCACTGGAGATACGCAGTATTTT
TRBV9,TRBJ2-1,TRBD1,.,CASSVAPGQYYNEQFF,TGTGCCAGCAGCGTAGCTCCGGGACAGTACTACAATGAGCAGTTCTTC
TRBV24-1,TRBJ1-2,TRBD1,.,CATSDADRAPLYGYTF,TGTGCCACCAGTGATGCAGACAGGGCACCACTCTATGGCTACACCTTC
TRBV30,TRBJ1-5,.,.,CAWSVGQPQHF,TGTGCCTGGAGTGTTGGTCAGCCCCAGCATTTT
TRBV10-2,TRBJ1-1,.,.,CASTRGEATEAFF,TGCGCCAGCACTAGGGGAGAGGCCACTGAAGCTTTCTTT
TRBV5-1,TRBJ2-1,.,few,CASSLSRQQSHTYNEQFF,TGCGCCAGCAGCTTGTCGAGACAGCAGTCCCATACCTACAATGAGCAGTTCTTC
TRBV6-5,TRBJ1-4,.,few,CASSYGQDEFF,TGTGCCAGCAGTTACGGGCAGGACGAGTTTTTT
TRBV24-1,TRBJ2-1,.,.,CATSGARPHNEQFF,TGTGCCACCAGTGGCGCCAGGCCGCACAATGAGCAGTTCTTC
TRBV5-4,TRBJ1-2,.,few,CASSADTKTNYGYTF,TGTGCCAGCAGCGCAGACACGAAGACTAACTATGGCTACACCTTC
TRBV6-2/TRBV6-3,TRBJ2-7,.,few,CASRRDSHSTSSYEQYF,TGTGCCAGCAGGAGGGATAGCCACTCTACCAGCTCCTACGAGCAGTACTTC
TRBV29-1,TRBJ2-5,TRBD1,many,CSVGTAQETQYF,TGCAGCGTAGGGACAGCACAAGAGACCCAGTACTTC
TRBV30,TRBJ2-1,.,few,CAWSARRQFF,TGTGCCTGGAGTGCACGCCGGCAGTTCTTC
TRBV3-1,TRBJ2-2,TRBD2,.,CASSLGSGSGGELFF,TGTGCCAGCAGCCTGGGCAGCGGGAGTGGAGGGGAGCTGTTTTTT
TRBV7-6,TRBJ2-7,TRBD1,few,CASSSRQGRYEQYF,TGTGCCAGCAGCTCTCGACAGGGGCGCTACGAGCAGTACTTC
TRBV25-1,TRBJ1-1,TRBD1,.,CASSAAGGVVAFF,TGTGCCAGCAGTGCGGCAGGGGGGGTCGTAGCTTTCTTT
TRBV10-3,TRBJ2-1,.,few,CATAGQGAYNEQFF,TGTGCCACTGCGGGGCAGGGCGCCTACAATGAGCAGTTCTTC
TRBV3-1,TRBJ2-1,.,.,CASSQTPSSDEQFF,TGTGCCAGCAGCCAAACTCCTAGCAGCGATGAGCAGTTCTTC
TRBV9,TRBJ2-5,TRBD2,.,CASSVAIWGGIEETQYF,TGTGCCAGCAGCGTAGCTATTTGGGGGGGGATAGAAGAGACCCAGTACTTC
TRBV11-2,TRBJ2-5,.,.,CASSLDLQAETQYF,TGTGCCAGCAGCTTAGATCTACAGGCGGAGACCCAGTACTTC
TRBV7-2,TRBJ2-7,.,.,CASSLGHLYEQYF,TGTGCCAGCAGCTTAGGGCACCTCTACGAGCAGTACTTC
TRBV7-3,TRBJ1-3,.,few,CASSHDGAWMYTIYF,TGTGCCAGCTCTCACGATGGGGCTTGGATGTACACCATATATTTT
TRBV7-8,TRBJ2-1,.,.,CASSLGHAISDEQFF,TGTGCCAGCAGCTTAGGACACGCTATAAGCGATGAGCAGTTCTTC
TRBV25-1,TRBJ2-3,TRBD2,.,CASSEFGDYTDTQYF,TGTGCCAGCAGTGAATTCGGGGACTACACAGATACGCAGTATTTT
TRBV15,TRBJ2-2,.,few,CATSSRNSKGLGGELFF,TGTGCCACCAGCTCGCGGAACAGTAAGGGTTTGGGCGGGGAGCTGTTTTTT
TRBV12-3/TRBV12-4,TRBJ1-1,TRBD1,.,CASSVGQGLSTFF,TGTGCCAGCAGTGTTGGACAGGGACTCTCAACTTTCTTT
TRBV12-3/TRBV12-4,TRBJ2-3,TRBD2,.,CASSPQAGNTDTQYF,TGTGCCAGCAGCCCCCAAGCGGGGAACACAGATACGCAGTATTTT
TRBV30,TRBJ2-2,.,.,CAWSVGPGELFF,TGTGCCTGGAGTGTGGGGCCCGGGGAGCTGTTTTTT
TRBV30,TRBJ1-5,.,.,CAWSVLFNQPQHF,TGTGCCTGGAGTGTACTCTTCAATCAGCCCCAGCATTTT
TRBV4-3,TRBJ1-1,.,few,CASSQDRGRRTEAFF,TGCGCCAGCAGCCAAGATCGGGGCAGAAGGACTGAAGCTTTCTTT
TRBV20-1,TRBJ2-1,TRBD2,few,CSARGGGRGMEQFF,TGCAGTGCTAGAGGGGGAGGGAGGGGTATGGAGCAGTTCTTC
TRBV7-9,TRBJ2-7,.,many,CASSSGPYEQYF,TGTGCCAGCAGCTCCGGCCCATACGAGCAGTACTTC
TRBV9,TRBJ2-1,TRBD2,.,CASSVGLSGSRENNEQFF,TGTGCCAGCAGCGTAGGTCTTAGCGGGAGTCGGGAAAACAATGAGCAGTTCTTC
TRBV5-4,TRBJ2-3,.,.,CASSLEGVGGTDTQYF,TGTGCCAGCAGCTTGGAAGGGGTAGGGGGCACAGATACGCAGTATTTT
TRBV9,TRBJ1-6,.,once,CASSGPGTSGNSPLHF,TGTGCCAGCAGCGGGCCGGGGACATCGGGGAATTCACCCCTCCACTTT
TRBV12-3/TRBV12-4,TRBJ1-5,.,.,CASSLWTHSNQPQHF,TGTGCCAGCAGTCTCTGGACACATAGCAATCAGCCCCAGCATTTT
TRBV7-9,TRBJ2-7,.,.,CASSLSTVAGDEQYF,TGTGCCAGCAGCTTAAGCACCGTGGCAGGAGACGAGCAGTACTTC
TRBV9,TRBJ2-7,TRBD1,.,CASSVRWDSSYEQYF,TGTGCCAGCAGCGTCCGTTGGGACAGCAGCTACGAGCAGTACTTC
TRBV4-2,TRBJ2-5,.,few,CASSQGPVAQETQYF,TGTGCCAGCAGCCAAGGTCCGGTAGCCCAAGAGACCCAGTACTTC
TRBV9,TRBJ2-1,.,.,CASSVGPIGLGYNEQFF,TGTGCCAGCAGCGTAGGCCCCATAGGATTGGGGTACAATGAGCAGTTCTTC
TRBV7-9,TRBJ2-1,TRBD2,.,CASSQLSGGPYNEQFF,TGTGCCAGCAGTCAACTTAGCGGGGGGCCCTACAATGAGCAGTTCTTC
TRBV6-6,TRBJ1-2,.,.,CASSHVARNYGYTF,TGTGCCAGCAGTCATGTAGCCAGGAACTATGGCTACACCTTC
TRBV7-2,TRBJ2-3,TRBD2,.,CASSSRGGRVLGSHTQYF,TGTGCCAGCAGCTCCCGAGGCGGGAGGGTCCTGGGATCTCATACGCAGTATTTT
TRBV3-1,TRBJ1-2,.,few,CASSPMGGPGYGYTF,TGTGCCAGCAGCCCCATGGGAGGTCCGGGCTATGGCTACACCTTC
TRBV5-1,TRBJ1-1,.,few,CASSLGVAQGYTEAFF,TGCGCCAGCAGCTTGGGGGTAGCGCAGGGTTACACTGAAGCTTTCTTT
TRBV6-2/TRBV6-3,TRBJ2-1,.,few,CASSYSNRGNNEQFF,TGTGCCAGCAGTTACTCCAATAGGGGGAACAATGAGCAGTTCTTC
TRBV7-6,TRBJ2-5,.,.,CASSLGGRSLGGTQYF,TGTGCCAGCAGCTTAGGTGGACGGTCCCTCGGGGGGACCCAGTACTTC
TRBV18,TRBJ2-3,TRBD1,few,CASSSTTGTTDTQYF,TGTGCCAGCTCATCCACGACAGGGACCACAGATACGCAGTATTTT
TRBV7-6,TRBJ2-2,.,.,CASSPTLINTGELFF,TGTGCCAGCAGCCCAACCTTAATTAACACCGGGGAGCTGTTTTTT
TRBV5-1,TRBJ2-7,.,many,CASSLARGSYEQYF,TGCGCCAGCAGCTTGGCCAGGGGCTCCTACGAGCAGTACTTC
TRBV6-1,TRBJ1-3,.,few,CASSTRRGTAPGNTIYF,TGTGCCAGCAGTACCCGGCGGGGGACCGCCCCTGGAAACACCATATATTTT
TRBV18,TRBJ2-1,TRBD2,.,CASSPTSGVALYYNEQFF,TGTGCCAGCTCGCCGACTAGCGGGGTAGCCCTTTATTACAATGAGCAGTTCTTC
TRBV9,TRBJ2-7,.,.,CASSVAVGEVYEQYF,TGTGCCAGCAGCGTAGCTGTGGGCGAAGTTTACGAGCAGTACTTC